The clone carrying this T cell receptor (beta chain) was seen a few times. The data stem from a study of CD8+ T cells in alopecia areata. V dropped 3 bases and J dropped 0 bases, with 12 bases sitting between them. The CDR3 totals 17 residues. Germline CDR1 and CDR2: WNHNN and SYGVQD (reference sequence). cDNA reverse transcribed from extracted RNA served as the sequencing template. Repertoires were generated with immunoSEQ multiplex PCR, while TCRdb's copy carries only in-frame clones and drops some. This sample has fewer than 250,000 clones, with 43% found just once. Noted treatment: oral pan-JAK inhibitor, 5-10 mg twice daily.

The input for sequencing was CD4+ T cells sorted from blood, taken at approximately week 36, from a patient treated with tofacitinib. The chain links TRBV10-1 to TRBJ2-6; no definite D call. The sequence was collected from a human donor with alopecia areata. The CDR3 loop is CASSDWTLHSGANVLTF. In nucleotides, the CDR3 is TGCGCCAGCAGTGACTGGACGCTCCACTCTGGGGCCAACGTCCTGACTTTC.